The rows below give T cell receptor beta chains drawn from one sample of a study of blood T cells in healthy people across ages. One entry per CDR3 protein, called by TCRdb with MiXCR from the 5' RACE reads. This table holds roughly 1,300,000 distinct CDR3 sequences, roughly 60% found once. The sample comprised blood. All receptors derive from a man younger than 35 in good health. The CDR3 runs from the conserved cysteine through the conserved F or W. The D gene is left open where the match is weak. Expanded clones are given a class, and other clones once, few, many or no size at all.

cdr3_nt: TGTGCCAGCAGCTTAGCCCCGGGACAGGGGTACACTGAAGCTTTCTTT; cdr3_aa: CASSLAPGQGYTEAFF; clone_size: .; d_call: TRBD1; v_call: TRBV7-2; j_call: TRBJ1-1
cdr3_nt: TGTGCCAGCAGCCAAGGATCGGGGATCGTTCCCTACGAGCAGTACTTC; cdr3_aa: CASSQGSGIVPYEQYF; clone_size: .; d_call: .; v_call: TRBV3-1; j_call: TRBJ2-7
cdr3_nt: TGTGCCAGTAGTATTCTTCGGACAGACTATGGCTACACCTTC; cdr3_aa: CASSILRTDYGYTF; clone_size: .; d_call: .; v_call: TRBV19; j_call: TRBJ1-2
cdr3_nt: TGTGCCAGCAGTTTATTTGGGAGCAATGGCTACACCTTC; cdr3_aa: CASSLFGSNGYTF; clone_size: few; d_call: .; v_call: TRBV12-3/TRBV12-4; j_call: TRBJ1-2
cdr3_nt: TGTGCCAGCAGCCCAGGTGGATTTAATGAGCAGTTCTTC; cdr3_aa: CASSPGGFNEQFF; clone_size: .; d_call: .; v_call: TRBV7-6; j_call: TRBJ2-1
cdr3_nt: TGCGCCAGCAGCCAGATCCCGGGGACAGGATTCTACGAGCAGTACTTC; cdr3_aa: CASSQIPGTGFYEQYF; clone_size: once; d_call: TRBD1; v_call: TRBV4-1; j_call: TRBJ2-7
cdr3_nt: TGTGCCAGCAGTACCTTAACCGGGGAGCTGTTTTTT; cdr3_aa: CASSTLTGELFF; clone_size: .; d_call: .; v_call: TRBV2; j_call: TRBJ2-2
cdr3_nt: TGCGCCAGCAGCTTTCGACAGCCTTCCACCGGGGAGCTGTTTTTT; cdr3_aa: CASSFRQPSTGELFF; clone_size: .; d_call: .; v_call: TRBV5-1; j_call: TRBJ2-2
cdr3_nt: TGCGCCAGCAGCTCCGGACTAGCGGGGCCTGGATTTGGAAATGAGCAGTTCTTC; cdr3_aa: CASSSGLAGPGFGNEQFF; clone_size: .; d_call: TRBD2; v_call: TRBV4-1; j_call: TRBJ2-1
cdr3_nt: TGCGCCAGCAGCCTTCTTGGGGAGGTCGAGCAGTACTTC; cdr3_aa: CASSLLGEVEQYF; clone_size: .; d_call: .; v_call: TRBV5-1; j_call: TRBJ2-7
cdr3_nt: TGCAGTGCCTTTGAACGCAAGGGGGCAGATACGCAGTATTTT; cdr3_aa: CSAFERKGADTQYF; clone_size: few; d_call: .; v_call: TRBV20-1; j_call: TRBJ2-3
cdr3_nt: TGTGCCAGCAGCTTATTGCGCGGGGCCTATGGGGGCTACACCTTC; cdr3_aa: CASSLLRGAYGGYTF; clone_size: .; d_call: .; v_call: TRBV7-8; j_call: TRBJ1-2
cdr3_nt: TGCGCCAGCAGCTTCGGGACGCGGACCCAGTACTTC; cdr3_aa: CASSFGTRTQYF; clone_size: few; d_call: .; v_call: TRBV5-1; j_call: TRBJ2-5
cdr3_nt: TGTGCCAGCAGTAGGCGGCAGCCCGTTAACTATGGCTACACCTTC; cdr3_aa: CASSRRQPVNYGYTF; clone_size: .; d_call: .; v_call: TRBV12-3/TRBV12-4; j_call: TRBJ1-2
cdr3_nt: TGTGCCAGCAGCTTTCCGGGATTCACTGAAGCTTTCTTT; cdr3_aa: CASSFPGFTEAFF; clone_size: few; d_call: .; v_call: TRBV7-9; j_call: TRBJ1-1
cdr3_nt: TGTGCCAGCAGCGCGTCGGGAGGACGAAGCTATGAGCAGTTCTTC; cdr3_aa: CASSASGGRSYEQFF; clone_size: few; d_call: TRBD2; v_call: TRBV9; j_call: TRBJ2-1
cdr3_nt: TGTGCCATCAGAGGGACGGACTCTGGAAACACCATATATTTT; cdr3_aa: CAIRGTDSGNTIYF; clone_size: .; d_call: .; v_call: TRBV10-3; j_call: TRBJ1-3
cdr3_nt: TGCGCCAGCAGGTTAGCAACAGATACGCAGTATTTT; cdr3_aa: CASRLATDTQYF; clone_size: .; d_call: .; v_call: TRBV5-1; j_call: TRBJ2-3
cdr3_nt: TGTGCCAGCAGTATAACCGGGACACCCAGCACAGATACGCAGTATTTT; cdr3_aa: CASSITGTPSTDTQYF; clone_size: .; d_call: .; v_call: TRBV13; j_call: TRBJ2-3
cdr3_nt: TGCGCCAGCAGCCAAGATCCAGGCAATAAGCTTCCCTACGAGCAGTACTTC; cdr3_aa: CASSQDPGNKLPYEQYF; clone_size: .; d_call: .; v_call: TRBV4-1; j_call: TRBJ2-7
cdr3_nt: TGTGCCAGCAGCCAAGCGCACAGCATGAGTACTAACTATGGCTACACCTTC; cdr3_aa: CASSQAHSMSTNYGYTF; clone_size: .; d_call: .; v_call: TRBV4-2; j_call: TRBJ1-2
cdr3_nt: TGTGCTAGTGGTAACCCCGGGACACCCTATGGCTACACCTTC; cdr3_aa: CASGNPGTPYGYTF; clone_size: once; d_call: .; v_call: TRBV12-5; j_call: TRBJ1-2
cdr3_nt: TGTGCCAGCAGCTTAGGACTTTGGAGAGACTCCACAGATACGCAGTATTTT; cdr3_aa: CASSLGLWRDSTDTQYF; clone_size: .; d_call: .; v_call: TRBV13; j_call: TRBJ2-3
cdr3_nt: TGTGCCAGCAGCGTAGCCCAGGGGGCATGGGAGACCCAGTACTTC; cdr3_aa: CASSVAQGAWETQYF; clone_size: .; d_call: TRBD1; v_call: TRBV9; j_call: TRBJ2-5
cdr3_nt: TGTGCCAGCAGCTCGAGACTAGCGGGAGGTAGCGCAGATACGCAGTATTTT; cdr3_aa: CASSSRLAGGSADTQYF; clone_size: .; d_call: TRBD2; v_call: TRBV7-8; j_call: TRBJ2-3
cdr3_nt: TGCGCCAGCTCAAAGAGAGGTGTAAATTCACCCCTCCACTTT; cdr3_aa: CASSKRGVNSPLHF; clone_size: few; d_call: .; v_call: TRBV4-1; j_call: TRBJ1-6
cdr3_nt: TGCGCCAGCAGCTTGGCGGCAGCCTGTGGCTACACCTTC; cdr3_aa: CASSLAAACGYTF; clone_size: few; d_call: .; v_call: TRBV5-1; j_call: TRBJ1-2
cdr3_nt: TGCAGCGTCAGGGGGACCGCAGATACGCAGTATTTT; cdr3_aa: CSVRGTADTQYF; clone_size: few; d_call: TRBD1; v_call: TRBV29-1; j_call: TRBJ2-3
cdr3_nt: TGTGCTAGTGGTTTGTATGGGGTTATTAAAGAGACCCAGTACTTC; cdr3_aa: CASGLYGVIKETQYF; clone_size: .; d_call: .; v_call: TRBV12-5; j_call: TRBJ2-5
cdr3_nt: TGCGCCAGCAGCTTGGTTACAGGGGGTCTAAATGAGCAGTTCTTC; cdr3_aa: CASSLVTGGLNEQFF; clone_size: .; d_call: TRBD1; v_call: TRBV5-1; j_call: TRBJ2-1
cdr3_nt: TGTGCCAGCAGCACGACATCGGGGACCGGGGGCATTCAGTACTTC; cdr3_aa: CASSTTSGTGGIQYF; clone_size: .; d_call: .; v_call: TRBV7-2; j_call: TRBJ2-4
cdr3_nt: TGTGCCATCAGTGACTTTCCGGGAAAAGATCTGGGGCGGTTGCGCTCCTACGAGCAGTACTTC; cdr3_aa: CAISDFPGKDLGRLRSYEQYF; clone_size: .; d_call: .; v_call: TRBV10-3; j_call: TRBJ2-7
cdr3_nt: TGCAGCGTGGGGACAGGGGGCCACGAGCAGTACTTC; cdr3_aa: CSVGTGGHEQYF; clone_size: few; d_call: TRBD1; v_call: TRBV29-1; j_call: TRBJ2-7
cdr3_nt: TGTGCCAGCAGCGGTACAGGGTTCTTCTATGGCTACACCTTC; cdr3_aa: CASSGTGFFYGYTF; clone_size: .; d_call: .; v_call: TRBV7-2; j_call: TRBJ1-2
cdr3_nt: TGTGCCAGCAGCTTAGAGGGGGCCTACCGCTCCTACGAGCAGTACTTC; cdr3_aa: CASSLEGAYRSYEQYF; clone_size: .; d_call: .; v_call: TRBV11-2; j_call: TRBJ2-7
cdr3_nt: TGTGCCAGCAGTGAATGGACACGCACAGATACGCAGTATTTT; cdr3_aa: CASSEWTRTDTQYF; clone_size: .; d_call: .; v_call: TRBV6-1; j_call: TRBJ2-3
cdr3_nt: TGTGCCAGCAGTGAAGGAAGGGATGGGGGCCCAGATACGCAGTATTTT; cdr3_aa: CASSEGRDGGPDTQYF; clone_size: .; d_call: .; v_call: TRBV6-1; j_call: TRBJ2-3
cdr3_nt: TGTGCCAGCAGTTACAGGGTGGGGGACTATGGCTACACCTTC; cdr3_aa: CASSYRVGDYGYTF; clone_size: .; d_call: .; v_call: TRBV7-2; j_call: TRBJ1-2
cdr3_nt: TGCAGTGCTAGTCGGCTTTCCACTAGCACAGATACGCAGTATTTT; cdr3_aa: CSASRLSTSTDTQYF; clone_size: .; d_call: .; v_call: TRBV20-1; j_call: TRBJ2-3
cdr3_nt: TGTGCCAGCAGCCCAGGGACGGGGATCGCAGATACGCAGTATTTT; cdr3_aa: CASSPGTGIADTQYF; clone_size: .; d_call: .; v_call: TRBV7-9; j_call: TRBJ2-3
cdr3_nt: TGTGCCAGCAGTCCTATAGCGGGGGAGCAGTTCTTC; cdr3_aa: CASSPIAGEQFF; clone_size: few; d_call: TRBD2; v_call: TRBV12-3/TRBV12-4; j_call: TRBJ2-1
cdr3_nt: TGTGCCGGCACCCTGACTAGCGGGGGATTAAGCGAAATGCAGTACTTC; cdr3_aa: CAGTLTSGGLSEMQYF; clone_size: .; d_call: TRBD2; v_call: TRBV28; j_call: TRBJ2-4
cdr3_nt: TGTGCCAGCAGTCTGCGGACGGATGAGAATTCACCCCTCCACTTT; cdr3_aa: CASSLRTDENSPLHF; clone_size: .; d_call: .; v_call: TRBV6-6; j_call: TRBJ1-6
cdr3_nt: TGTGCCACCAGCAGAGATGTGGCTAGCGGGGGCCGGGAGACCCAGTACTTC; cdr3_aa: CATSRDVASGGRETQYF; clone_size: .; d_call: TRBD2; v_call: TRBV15; j_call: TRBJ2-5
cdr3_nt: TGTGCCACCCGTTTAGCGGGAGGGGACTACGAGCAGTACTTC; cdr3_aa: CATRLAGGDYEQYF; clone_size: .; d_call: TRBD2; v_call: TRBV6-5; j_call: TRBJ2-7
cdr3_nt: TGTGCCAGCAGCGAAGGGGCCCCCGGGAGGGCCTTCCGAGACATTCAGTACTTC; cdr3_aa: CASSEGAPGRAFRDIQYF; clone_size: .; d_call: TRBD2; v_call: TRBV2; j_call: TRBJ2-4
cdr3_nt: TGTGCCACCAGCGCGTATGGTTCCTACAATGAGCAGTTCTTC; cdr3_aa: CATSAYGSYNEQFF; clone_size: .; d_call: .; v_call: TRBV15; j_call: TRBJ2-1
cdr3_nt: TGTGCCAGCAGTTTTTCGGGTGGGAGAAACACCATATATTTT; cdr3_aa: CASSFSGGRNTIYF; clone_size: .; d_call: .; v_call: TRBV28; j_call: TRBJ1-3
cdr3_nt: TGTGCCAGCAGCCGACAGGGCGAGTACAATGAGCAGTACTTC; cdr3_aa: CASSRQGEYNEQYF; clone_size: .; d_call: TRBD1; v_call: TRBV4-2; j_call: TRBJ2-7
cdr3_nt: TGTGCCAGCAGTTCCCGGGACAGAAACTATGGCTACACCTTC; cdr3_aa: CASSSRDRNYGYTF; clone_size: once; d_call: TRBD1; v_call: TRBV27; j_call: TRBJ1-2
cdr3_nt: TGCAGTGCTAGAGATGCACAGGGAGGGGATACGCAGTATTTT; cdr3_aa: CSARDAQGGDTQYF; clone_size: .; d_call: .; v_call: TRBV20-1; j_call: TRBJ2-3
cdr3_nt: TGTGCCAGCAGTTTAGGCGGGCATTACAATGAGCAGTTCTTC; cdr3_aa: CASSLGGHYNEQFF; clone_size: .; d_call: .; v_call: TRBV27; j_call: TRBJ2-1
cdr3_nt: TGTGCCAGCAGCCCACAGTTACGATCCGTCCTGACTTTC; cdr3_aa: CASSPQLRSVLTF; clone_size: few; d_call: .; v_call: TRBV12-3/TRBV12-4; j_call: TRBJ2-6
cdr3_nt: TGTGCCAGCAGTTTAGCGCCACATTCGGGTCAGCCCCAGCATTTT; cdr3_aa: CASSLAPHSGQPQHF; clone_size: .; d_call: .; v_call: TRBV12-3/TRBV12-4; j_call: TRBJ1-5
cdr3_nt: TGCAGTGCTGTCGGACTAGCGGGACTGTACGAGCAGTACTTC; cdr3_aa: CSAVGLAGLYEQYF; clone_size: few; d_call: TRBD2; v_call: TRBV20-1; j_call: TRBJ2-7
cdr3_nt: TGTGCCAGCAGTTTTTCGGGGAAAGGGACCCAGTACTTC; cdr3_aa: CASSFSGKGTQYF; clone_size: .; d_call: .; v_call: TRBV12-3/TRBV12-4; j_call: TRBJ2-5
cdr3_nt: TGTGCCAGCAGTTTATCGCTGGGGAGCTCCTACAATGAGCAGTTCTTC; cdr3_aa: CASSLSLGSSYNEQFF; clone_size: .; d_call: .; v_call: TRBV27; j_call: TRBJ2-1